Presented here are 20 T cell receptor beta chains from one specimen sequenced in a study of blood T cells in healthy people across ages. Alongside a J-beta primer mix, a sample-barcoded 5' primer served in a second PCR lasting roughly 7 to 11 cycles. Using its own MiXCR run on the 5' RACE reads, TCRdb lists one record per CDR3 protein. Of about 1,000,000 distinct CDR3 sequences in the sample, around 45% were seen once. Specimen: blood. The origin of the receptors is a woman aged 55 to 70 in good health.

This clonotype was detected a few times. This CDR3 reads CASSLVWLQETQYF. Written as DNA, the CDR3 is TGTGCCAGCAGCTTAGTTTGGCTCCAAGAGACCCAGTACTTC. This chain connects TRBV7-9 to TRBJ2-5, with no clear D. CDR3 length: 14 amino acids. Germline loops: CDR1 SEHNR, CDR2 FQNEAQ (reference sequence). Trimming took off 1 base at V and 1 base at J, with 7 bases between the two ends. The whole variable domain, remainder taken from reference TRBV7-9 and TRBJ2-5, is DTGVSQNPRHKITKRGQNVTFRCDPISEHNRLYWYRQTLGQGPEFLTYFQNEAQLEKSRLLSDRFSAERPKGSFSTLEIQRTEQGDSAMYLCASSLVWLQETQYFGPGTRLLVL.

This clonotype appeared a few times. The genes are TRBV6-2 or TRBV6-3 and TRBJ2-4; a weak D match, TRBD2 (6 bases). This CDR3 spans 14 amino acids. V lost 5 bases, J lost 4 bases, and 12 bases lay in between. Germline CDR1 MNHEY, CDR2 SVGEGT. Here the CDR3 reads CASSDRLEKNIQYF. In nucleotides, the CDR3 is TGTGCCAGCAGTGACCGACTAGAGAAAAACATTCAGTACTTC.

Only a few counts were recorded for this clonotype. This chain uses TRBV7-9 with TRBJ2-1; tentatively, D is TRBD2 (5 bases). The CDR3 runs 15 residues. Germline V gene data show CDR1 as SEHNR and CDR2 as FQNEAQ (reference sequence). V was trimmed by 2 bases and J by 3 bases, leaving 11 bases between them. The CDR3 sequence: CASSLLTTYYNEQFF. The CDR3 DNA is TGTGCCAGCAGCTTATTGACTACCTACTACAATGAGCAGTTCTTC.

The chain combines TRBV2 with TRBJ2-4; TRBD2 matches 8 bases. The J call is uncertain, as TRBJ2-7 better fits the DNA end. Germline V lookup: CDR1 SNHLY, CDR2 FYNNEI. CDR3 size: 13 residues. CDR3 sequence reads: CASQREPTYEQYF. CDR3 DNA: TGTGCCAGCCAGCGGGAGCCGACCTACGAGCAGTACTTC.

V is TRBV7-8 and J is TRBJ2-7; TRBD1 aligns across 7 bases. This CDR3 spans 15 amino acids. V gave up 3 bases and J gave up 2 bases; unmatched junction bases: 7. Per germline, CDR1 SGHVS and CDR2 FQNEAQ. The DNA of the CDR3 is TGTGCCAGCAGCTTCAGGACAGGCCTTCCCTACGAGCAGTACTTC. Translation: CASSFRTGLPYEQYF.

This chain joins TRBV4-1 and TRBJ2-1, with a tentative D call TRBD2 (5 bases). The CDR3 loop spans 15 amino acids. Trimming stripped 2 bases from V and 8 bases from J, with 16 bases between. Per the germline V gene, CDR1 is MGHRA and CDR2 is YSYEKL. Written as DNA, the CDR3 is TGCGCCAGCAGCCAATTAGACTTCGGGAAGGATGAGCAGTTCTTC. Translating gives CASSQLDFGKDEQFF.

The chain carries TRBV5-1 and TRBJ1-1, with TRBD1 identical over 7 bases. CDR3 size: 17 residues. With 0 bases clipped from V and 4 bases from J, the junction kept 12 bases outside the gene matches. Germline V CDR1 and CDR2: SGHRS, YFSETQ. Written as DNA, the CDR3 is TGCGCCAGCAGCTTGGATTTACAGGGGTTAGGCGGCACTGAAGCTTTCTTT. This sequence encodes CASSLDLQGLGGTEAFF.

The chain employs TRBV5-1 and TRBJ1-2, with D perhaps TRBD1 (6 bases). Germline-derived CDR1 and CDR2 are SGHRS and YFSETQ. The V end was cut by 0 bases, the J end by 1 base, with 16 bases between. The CDR3 totals 17 residues. DNA of the CDR3: TGCGCCAGCAGCTTGGTCCGGGGGGCCACCCTTAACTATGGCTACACCTTC. Its protein is CASSLVRGATLNYGYTF. The full variable domain, in which reference TRBV5-1 and TRBJ1-2 provide the parts outside the CDR3, is KAGVTQTPRYLIKTRGQQVTLSCSPISGHRSVSWYQQTPGQGLQFLFEYFSETQRNKGNFPGRFSGRQFSNSRSEMNVSTLELGDSALYLCASSLVRGATLNYGYTFGSGTRLTVV.

The CDR3 protein is CASSEWGTSGTPDTQYF. CDR3 DNA: TGCGCCAGCAGCGAATGGGGGACTAGCGGGACCCCAGATACGCAGTATTTT. The J gene is TRBJ2-3, the V gene TRBV5-1; TRBD2 aligns across 13 bases. CDR3 size: 17 residues. The germline V gene has CDR1 SGHRS and CDR2 YFSETQ. V dropped 4 bases and J dropped 4; count of bases not matched to a gene: 9.

The chain is built from TRBV7-2 and TRBJ2-3, with a tentative D call TRBD2 (6 bases). This CDR3 is built from 14 residues. Germline V gene lookup returns CDR1 SGHTA and CDR2 FQGNSA. The ends were cut back, 5 bases at V and 5 bases at J, with 14 bases in the middle. CDR3 sequence (DNA): TGTGCCAGCAGCCGCGGGGCAGCGGGAGATACGCAGTATTTT. It translates to CASSRGAAGDTQYF.

This CDR3 is CASSVIGLAEAFF. DNA for the CDR3: TGTGCCAGCAGCGTAATCGGGTTAGCTGAAGCTTTCTTT. The rearrangement links TRBV7-9 to TRBJ1-1, with D unclear. CDR3 length: 13 amino acids. From germline, CDR1 is SEHNR and CDR2 FQNEAQ (reference sequence). Trimming removed 5 bases at V and 6 bases at J, with 13 bases between.

Regarding this clonotype: At one end the junction does not follow the germline gene, possibly because of a read error. V and J are TRBV28 and TRBJ2-5; D could derive from TRBD1 or TRBD2 (5 bases each). Germline CDR1 MDHEN, CDR2 SYDVKM. The CDR3 has 15 amino acids. In DNA form, the CDR3 reads TGTGCCAGCAGTTTATCCAGACCGGGGCAAGGGACCCAGTACTTC. It translates to CASSLSRPGQGTQYF.

J is TRBJ2-1 and V is TRBV2; 11 bases match TRBD2. V lost 11 bases to trimming and J lost 5 bases; unmatched junction nucleotides: 11. Germline CDR1 is SNHLY and CDR2 is FYNNEI. This CDR3 is 15 amino acids long. The DNA of the CDR3 is TGTGCCGGCGTCCCTCTAGCGGGAGGCAACAATGAGCAGTTCTTC. This encodes CAGVPLAGGNNEQFF.

This chain joins TRBV20-1 and TRBJ1-5; D is ambiguous. Germline loops: CDR1 DFQATT, CDR2 SNEGSKA (reference sequence). The CDR3 is 15 residues long. Trimming removed 5 bases at V and 0 bases at J, with 14 bases between. CDR3: CSAQEAVNSNQPQHF. DNA for the CDR3: TGCAGTGCTCAAGAGGCCGTAAATAGCAATCAGCCCCAGCATTTT.

Here the CDR3 reads CASKRDPKHYEQYF. The CDR3 DNA follows: TGTGCCAGCAAACGGGACCCAAAACACTACGAGCAGTACTTC. This chain joins TRBV19 and TRBJ2-7; possibly TRBD1 or TRBD2 for D (5 bases each). Germline V lookup: CDR1 LNHDA, CDR2 SQIVND (reference sequence). This CDR3 is built from 14 residues. The V and J ends lost 9 bases and 3 bases respectively, with 18 bases between them.

This clonotype was picked up a small number of times. This sequence joins TRBV3-1 and TRBJ2-7, with 12 nucleotides matching TRBD2. Germline V gene lookup returns CDR1 LGHDT and CDR2 YNNKEL (reference sequence). Trimming removed 1 base from V and 3 bases from J; junction bases left unmatched: 7. This CDR3 is built from 17 residues. CDR3: CASSQGLAGVDIYEQYF. The CDR3 DNA follows: TGTGCCAGCAGCCAAGGACTAGCGGGAGTGGACATCTACGAGCAGTACTTC.

Written as DNA, the CDR3 is TGTGCCAGCAGTCCAGTGGCAGATACGCAGTATTTT. Translation: CASSPVADTQYF. V gene TRBV25-1 combines with J gene TRBJ2-3; the D is unclear. The CDR3 loop spans 12 amino acids. V gave up 5 bases and J gave up 4 bases, with 7 bases separating them. Germline V gene data show CDR1 as MGHDK and CDR2 as SYGVNS.

The rearrangement links TRBV6-5 to TRBJ2-5, with D perhaps assigned TRBD1 or TRBD2 (5 bases each). The CDR3 loop spans 14 amino acids. Germline loops: CDR1 MNHEY, CDR2 SVGAGI. Trimming left V 2 bases short and J 5 bases short, with 12 bases between. CDR3 sequence: CASSYEGPDETQYF. In DNA, the CDR3 is TGTGCCAGCAGTTACGAGGGGCCGGATGAGACCCAGTACTTC.

In its sample, this clonotype was seen a few times. The chain recombines TRBV12-3 or TRBV12-4 with TRBJ2-3; no reliable D call. The CDR3 contains 16 residues. Trimming removed 3 bases from V and 1 base from J, with 14 bases in between. The CDR3 DNA is TGTGCCAGCAGTTTTGGCCTGCCCCTTGGCACAGATACGCAGTATTTT. It specifies CASSFGLPLGTDTQYF.

The chain carries TRBV5-1 and TRBJ1-2, with 8 bases aligning to TRBD1. Germline lookup yields CDR1 SGHRS and CDR2 YFSETQ. J lost 3 bases, V lost 3 bases, and 7 bases had no gene match. This CDR3 is built from 15 residues. In DNA, the CDR3 is TGCGCCAGCAGCTGGGCCGGGACAGGAGACTATGGCTACACCTTC. Translated: CASSWAGTGDYGYTF.